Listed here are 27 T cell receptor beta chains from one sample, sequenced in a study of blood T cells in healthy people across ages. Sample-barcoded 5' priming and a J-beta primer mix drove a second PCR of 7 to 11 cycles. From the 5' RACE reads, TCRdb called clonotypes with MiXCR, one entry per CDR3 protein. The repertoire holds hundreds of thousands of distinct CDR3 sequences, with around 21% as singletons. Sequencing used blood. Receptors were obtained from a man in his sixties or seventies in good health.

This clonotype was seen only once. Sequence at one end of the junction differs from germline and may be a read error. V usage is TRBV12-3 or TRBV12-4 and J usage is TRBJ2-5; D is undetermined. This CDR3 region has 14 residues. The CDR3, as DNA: TGTGCCAGCAGTTTAACGACCCACCAAGAGACCCGGTACTTC. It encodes CASSLTTHQETRYF.

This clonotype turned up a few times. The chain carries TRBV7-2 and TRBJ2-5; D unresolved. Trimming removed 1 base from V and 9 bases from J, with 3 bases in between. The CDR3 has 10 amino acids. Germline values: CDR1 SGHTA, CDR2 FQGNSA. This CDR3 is CASSLGSQYF. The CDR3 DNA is TGTGCCAGCAGCTTAGGGTCCCAGTACTTC.

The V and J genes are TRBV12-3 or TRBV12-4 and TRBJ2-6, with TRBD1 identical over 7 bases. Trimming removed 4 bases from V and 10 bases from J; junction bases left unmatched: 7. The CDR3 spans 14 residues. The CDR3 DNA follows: TGTGCCAGCAGTTCCGGACAGGCTAATAACGTCCTGACTTTC. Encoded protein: CASSSGQANNVLTF.

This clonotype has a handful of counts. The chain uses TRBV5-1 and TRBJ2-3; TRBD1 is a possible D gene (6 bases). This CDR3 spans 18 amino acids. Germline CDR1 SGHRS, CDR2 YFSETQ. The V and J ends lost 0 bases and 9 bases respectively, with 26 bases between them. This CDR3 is CASSLDHGQRTGIETQYF. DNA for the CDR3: TGCGCCAGCAGCTTGGACCACGGACAGCGCACAGGAATAGAAACGCAGTATTTT.

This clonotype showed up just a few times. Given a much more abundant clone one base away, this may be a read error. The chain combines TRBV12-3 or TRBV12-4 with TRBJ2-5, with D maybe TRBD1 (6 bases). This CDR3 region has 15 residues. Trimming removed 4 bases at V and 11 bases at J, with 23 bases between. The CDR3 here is CASSSGLDSPYGQYF. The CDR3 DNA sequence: TGTGCCAGCAGTTCAGGCCTGGACAGCCCATACGGGCAGTACTTC.

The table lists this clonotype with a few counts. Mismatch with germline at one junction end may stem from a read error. Written as DNA, the CDR3 is TGTACCAGCAGTCCGAATTCCCAGGGCCCAGAGACCCAGTACTTC. Protein sequence: CTSSPNSQGPETQYF. V gene TRBV12-3 or TRBV12-4 combines with J gene TRBJ2-5; possible D gene TRBD1, 5 bases. This CDR3 spans 15 amino acids.

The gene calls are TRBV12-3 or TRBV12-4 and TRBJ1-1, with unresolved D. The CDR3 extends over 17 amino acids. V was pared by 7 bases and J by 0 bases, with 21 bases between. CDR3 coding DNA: TGTGCCAGCACCCTCCCCGGACTTCCGAGGGTGAACACTGAAGCTTTCTTT. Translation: CASTLPGLPRVNTEAFF.

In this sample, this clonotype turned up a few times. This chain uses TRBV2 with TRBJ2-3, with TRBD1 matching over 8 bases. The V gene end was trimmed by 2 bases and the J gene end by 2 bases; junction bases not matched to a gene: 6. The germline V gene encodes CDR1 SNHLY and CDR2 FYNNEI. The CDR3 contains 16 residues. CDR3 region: CASSEWSGGFTDTQYF. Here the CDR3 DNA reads TGTGCCAGCAGTGAATGGTCAGGGGGCTTCACAGATACGCAGTATTTT.

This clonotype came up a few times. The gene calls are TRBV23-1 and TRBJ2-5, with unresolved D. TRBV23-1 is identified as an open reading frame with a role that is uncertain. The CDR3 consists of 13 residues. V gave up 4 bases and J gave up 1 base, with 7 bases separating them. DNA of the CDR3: TGCGCCAGCAGTCGGGCCCTCCAAGAGACCCAGTACTTC. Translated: CASSRALQETQYF.

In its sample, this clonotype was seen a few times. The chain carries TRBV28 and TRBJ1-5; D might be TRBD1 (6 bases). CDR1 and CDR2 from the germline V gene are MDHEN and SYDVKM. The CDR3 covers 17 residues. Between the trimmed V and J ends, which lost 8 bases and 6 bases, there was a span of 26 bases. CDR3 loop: CASQKGNTHSRGQPQHF. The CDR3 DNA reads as TGTGCCAGCCAAAAGGGGAACACCCATAGCAGGGGTCAGCCCCAGCATTTT.

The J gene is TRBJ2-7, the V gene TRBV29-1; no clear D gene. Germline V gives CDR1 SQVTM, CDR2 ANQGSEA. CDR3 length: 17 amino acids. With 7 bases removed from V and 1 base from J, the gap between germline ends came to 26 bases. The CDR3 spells CSAKHLEDDLTSYEQYF. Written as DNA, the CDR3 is TGCAGCGCCAAACACCTAGAGGACGACCTAACGTCCTACGAGCAGTACTTC.

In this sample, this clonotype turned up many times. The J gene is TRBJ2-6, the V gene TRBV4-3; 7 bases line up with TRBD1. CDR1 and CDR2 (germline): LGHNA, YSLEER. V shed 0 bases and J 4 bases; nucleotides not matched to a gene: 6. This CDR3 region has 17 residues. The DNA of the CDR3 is TGCGCCAGCAGCCAAGACCCTACAGGGGACGGGGCCAACGTCCTGACTTTC. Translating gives CASSQDPTGDGANVLTF.

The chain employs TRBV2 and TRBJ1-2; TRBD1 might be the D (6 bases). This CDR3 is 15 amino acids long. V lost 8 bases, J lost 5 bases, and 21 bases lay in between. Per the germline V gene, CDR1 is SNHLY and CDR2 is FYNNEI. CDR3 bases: TGTGCCAGCGCCCTGATGGCTGGGGGGGCGTATGGCTACACCTTC. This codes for CASALMAGGAYGYTF.

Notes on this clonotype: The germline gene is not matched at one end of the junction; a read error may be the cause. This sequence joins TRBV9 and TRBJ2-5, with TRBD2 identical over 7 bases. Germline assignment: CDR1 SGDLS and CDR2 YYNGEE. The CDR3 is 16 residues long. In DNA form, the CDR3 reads TGTGCCAGCATCGTAGGCAGGGCTAGCGGCCAAGAGACCCAGTACTTC. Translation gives CASIVGRASGQETQYF.

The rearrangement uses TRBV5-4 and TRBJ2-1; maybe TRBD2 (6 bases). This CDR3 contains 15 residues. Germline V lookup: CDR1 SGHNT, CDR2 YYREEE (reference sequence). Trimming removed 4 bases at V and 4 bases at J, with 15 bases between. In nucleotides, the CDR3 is TGTGCCAGCAGCCCCCGGGGGACTGGTTACAATGAGCAGTTCTTC. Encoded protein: CASSPRGTGYNEQFF.

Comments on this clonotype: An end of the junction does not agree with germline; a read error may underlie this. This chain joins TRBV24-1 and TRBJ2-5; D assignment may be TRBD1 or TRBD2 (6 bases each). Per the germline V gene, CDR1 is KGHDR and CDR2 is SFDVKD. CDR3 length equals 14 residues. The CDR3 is CAASSTTGAETQYF. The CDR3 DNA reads TGTGCCGCCAGCTCGACGACGGGGGCTGAGACCCAGTACTTC.

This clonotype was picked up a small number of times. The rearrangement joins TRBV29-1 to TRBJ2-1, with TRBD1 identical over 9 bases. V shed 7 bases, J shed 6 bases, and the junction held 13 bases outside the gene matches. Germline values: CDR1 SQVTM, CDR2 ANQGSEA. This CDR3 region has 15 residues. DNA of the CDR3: TGCAGCGCTCGCTCCACAGGGGGCGGAGGCAATGAGCAGTTCTTC. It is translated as CSARSTGGGGNEQFF.

This CDR3 reads CASSLDFRGEQFF. The DNA for the CDR3 is TGTGCCAGCAGCTTAGATTTTAGGGGTGAGCAGTTCTTC. The chain joins TRBV7-6 to TRBJ2-1; a possible D gene is TRBD1 (5 bases). Germline assignment: CDR1 SGHVS and CDR2 FNYEAQ. With 1 base removed from V and 9 bases from J, the gap between germline ends came to 10 bases. The CDR3 length is 13 residues.

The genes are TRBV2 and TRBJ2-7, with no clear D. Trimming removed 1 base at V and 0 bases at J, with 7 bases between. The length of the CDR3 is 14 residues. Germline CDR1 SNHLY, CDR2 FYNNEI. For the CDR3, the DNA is TGTGCCAGCAGTGAAGGACCCCTCTCCTACGAGCAGTACTTC. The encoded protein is CASSEGPLSYEQYF.

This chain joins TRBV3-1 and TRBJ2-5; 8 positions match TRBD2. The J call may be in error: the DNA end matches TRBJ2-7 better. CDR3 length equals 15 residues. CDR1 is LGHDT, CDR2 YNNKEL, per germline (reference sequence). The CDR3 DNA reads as TGTGCCAGCAGCCAAGGACTAGCGAGGACCTACGAGCAGTACTTC. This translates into CASSQGLARTYEQYF.

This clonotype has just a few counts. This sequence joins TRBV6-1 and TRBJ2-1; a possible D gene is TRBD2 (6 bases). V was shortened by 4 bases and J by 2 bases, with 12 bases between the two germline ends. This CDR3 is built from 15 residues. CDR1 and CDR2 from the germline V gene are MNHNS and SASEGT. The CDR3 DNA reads TGTGCCAGCAGTGCCACTACGGGGGCCTACAATGAGCAGTTCTTC. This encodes CASSATTGAYNEQFF.

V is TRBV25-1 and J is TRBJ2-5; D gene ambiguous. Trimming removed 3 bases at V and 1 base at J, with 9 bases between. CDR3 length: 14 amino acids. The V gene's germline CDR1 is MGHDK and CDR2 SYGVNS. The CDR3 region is CASSDPSAQETQYF. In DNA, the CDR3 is TGTGCCAGCAGTGATCCCAGCGCCCAAGAGACCCAGTACTTC.

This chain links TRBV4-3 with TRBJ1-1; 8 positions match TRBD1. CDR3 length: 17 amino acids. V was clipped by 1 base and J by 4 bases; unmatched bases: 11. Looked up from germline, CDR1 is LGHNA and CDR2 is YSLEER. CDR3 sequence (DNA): TGCGCCAGCAGCCAAGTGAGGGCAGGGGGCTATCTCACTGAAGCTTTCTTT. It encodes CASSQVRAGGYLTEAFF.

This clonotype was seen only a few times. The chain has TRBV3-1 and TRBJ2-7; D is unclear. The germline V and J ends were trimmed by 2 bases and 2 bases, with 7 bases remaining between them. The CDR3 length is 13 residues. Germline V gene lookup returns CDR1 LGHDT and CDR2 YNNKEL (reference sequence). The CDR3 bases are TGTGCCAGCAGCCAATCCCCAACCTACGAGCAGTACTTC. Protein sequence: CASSQSPTYEQYF.

The CDR3: CASISGPNTEAFF. CDR3 DNA sequence: TGTGCCAGCATCTCGGGTCCGAACACTGAAGCTTTCTTT. This chain links TRBV12-3 or TRBV12-4 with TRBJ1-1, with D uncertain. Trimming took off 7 bases at V and 1 base at J, with 10 bases between the two ends. The CDR3 contains 13 residues.

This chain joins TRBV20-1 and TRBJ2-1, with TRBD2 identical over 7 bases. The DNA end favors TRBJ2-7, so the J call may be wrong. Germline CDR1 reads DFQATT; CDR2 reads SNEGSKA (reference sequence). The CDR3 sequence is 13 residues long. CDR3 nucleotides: TGCAGTGCTAGATCGACTAGCAGCTACGAGCAGTACTTC. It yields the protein CSARSTSSYEQYF.

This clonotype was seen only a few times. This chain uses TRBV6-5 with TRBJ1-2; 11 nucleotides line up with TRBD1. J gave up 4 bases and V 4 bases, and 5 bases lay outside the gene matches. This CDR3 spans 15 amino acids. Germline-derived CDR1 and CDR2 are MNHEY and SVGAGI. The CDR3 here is CASSSGQGVRYGYTF. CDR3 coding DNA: TGTGCCAGCAGTTCGGGACAGGGGGTTCGCTATGGCTACACCTTC.